The sequence of this TCR beta chain was determined in a study of OX40 agonist ivuxolimab in advanced cancers. Blood specimens came from baseline, cycle 4 day 1, and cycle 7 day 1. Germline V CDR1 and CDR2: MGHRA, YSYEKL. J was trimmed by 6 bases and V by 2 bases; bases with no gene match: 6. The CDR3 consists of 14 residues. Some clones are missing from TCRdb's copy, which holds only in-frame ones; the method was immunoSEQ multiplex PCR. This sample carries approximately 77,000 clones, less than 95% of them seen once, and the ten largest clones take 8% to 13%. The chain is built from TRBV4-1 and TRBJ2-7; TRBD1 aligns across 8 bases. The receptor was derived from an adult with an advanced solid tumor such as melanoma, head and neck, liver or kidney cancer. Sample: CD4+ or CD8+ T cells sorted from blood, taken in a trial of the OX40 agonist ivuxolimab. The CDR3 sequence is CASSQYPGQGEQYF. CDR3 sequence (DNA): TGCGCCAGCAGCCAATATCCCGGACAGGGCGAGCAGTACTTC.